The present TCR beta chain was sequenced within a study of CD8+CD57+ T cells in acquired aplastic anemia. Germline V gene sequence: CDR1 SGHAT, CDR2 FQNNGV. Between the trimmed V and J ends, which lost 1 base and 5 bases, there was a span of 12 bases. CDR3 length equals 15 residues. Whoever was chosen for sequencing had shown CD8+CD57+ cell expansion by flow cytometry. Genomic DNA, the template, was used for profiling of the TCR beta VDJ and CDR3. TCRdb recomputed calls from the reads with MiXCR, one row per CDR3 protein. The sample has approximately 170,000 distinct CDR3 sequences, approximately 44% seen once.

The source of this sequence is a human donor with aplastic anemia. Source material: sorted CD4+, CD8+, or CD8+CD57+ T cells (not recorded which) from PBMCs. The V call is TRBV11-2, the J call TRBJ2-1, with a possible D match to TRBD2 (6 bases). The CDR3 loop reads CASSLVASENNEQFF. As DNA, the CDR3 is TGTGCCAGCAGCTTAGTGGCTAGCGAGAACAATGAGCAGTTCTTC.